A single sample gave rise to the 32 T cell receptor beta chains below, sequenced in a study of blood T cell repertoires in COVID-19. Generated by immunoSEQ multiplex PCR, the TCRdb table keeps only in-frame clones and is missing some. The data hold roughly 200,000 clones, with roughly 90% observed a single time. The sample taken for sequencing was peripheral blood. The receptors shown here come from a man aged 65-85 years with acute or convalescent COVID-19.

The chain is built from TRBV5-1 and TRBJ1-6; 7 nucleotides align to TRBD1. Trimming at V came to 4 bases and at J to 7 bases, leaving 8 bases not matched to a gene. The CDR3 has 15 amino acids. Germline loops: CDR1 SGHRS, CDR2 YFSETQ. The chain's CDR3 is CASSPMTGMNSPLHF. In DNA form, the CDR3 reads TGCGCCAGCAGCCCTATGACAGGGATGAATTCACCCCTCCACTTT.

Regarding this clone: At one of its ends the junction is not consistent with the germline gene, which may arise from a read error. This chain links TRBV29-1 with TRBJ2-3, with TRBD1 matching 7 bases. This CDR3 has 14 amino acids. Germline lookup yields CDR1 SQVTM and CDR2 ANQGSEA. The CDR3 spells CSVEDRALGDTQYF. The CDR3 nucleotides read TGCAGCGTAGAAGACAGGGCCCTTGGGGATACGCAGTATTTT.

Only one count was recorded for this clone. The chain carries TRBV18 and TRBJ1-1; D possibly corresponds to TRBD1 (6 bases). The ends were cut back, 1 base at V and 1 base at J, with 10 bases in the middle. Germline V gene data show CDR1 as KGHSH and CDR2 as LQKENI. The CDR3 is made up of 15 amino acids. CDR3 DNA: TGTGCCAGCTCACCACTGGGACATCCGAACACTGAAGCTTTCTTT. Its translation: CASSPLGHPNTEAFF.

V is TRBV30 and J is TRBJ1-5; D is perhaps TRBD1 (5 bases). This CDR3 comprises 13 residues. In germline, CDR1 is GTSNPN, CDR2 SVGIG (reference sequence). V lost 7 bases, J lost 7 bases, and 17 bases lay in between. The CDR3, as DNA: TGTGCCTACTCGGCGGGGACTCAACAGCCCCAGCATTTT. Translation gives CAYSAGTQQPQHF. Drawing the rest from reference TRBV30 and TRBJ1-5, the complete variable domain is SQTIHQWPATLVQPVGSPLSLECTVEGTSNPNLYWYRQAAGRGLQLLFYSVGIGQISSEVPQNLSASRPQDRQFILSSKKLLLSDSGFYLCAYSAGTQQPQHFGDGTRLSIL.

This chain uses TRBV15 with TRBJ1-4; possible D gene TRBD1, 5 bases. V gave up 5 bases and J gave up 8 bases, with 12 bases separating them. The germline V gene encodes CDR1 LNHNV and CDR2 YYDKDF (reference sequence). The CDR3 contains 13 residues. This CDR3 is CATSRRQKEKLFF. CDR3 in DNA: TGTGCCACCAGCCGCCGACAGAAGGAAAAACTGTTTTTT. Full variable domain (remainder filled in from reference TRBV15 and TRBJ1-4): DAMVIQNPRYQVTQFGKPVTLSCSQTLNHNVMYWYQQKSSQAPKLLFHYYDKDFNNEADTPDNFQSRRPNTSFCFLDIRSPGLGDTAMYLCATSRRQKEKLFFGSGTQLSVL.

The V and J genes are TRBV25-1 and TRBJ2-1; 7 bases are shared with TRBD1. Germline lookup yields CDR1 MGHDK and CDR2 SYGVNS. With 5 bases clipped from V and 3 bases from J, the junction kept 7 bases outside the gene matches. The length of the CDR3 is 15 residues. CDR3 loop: CASSRQGVSYNEQFF. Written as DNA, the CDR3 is TGTGCCAGCAGTAGACAGGGAGTCAGCTACAATGAGCAGTTCTTC.

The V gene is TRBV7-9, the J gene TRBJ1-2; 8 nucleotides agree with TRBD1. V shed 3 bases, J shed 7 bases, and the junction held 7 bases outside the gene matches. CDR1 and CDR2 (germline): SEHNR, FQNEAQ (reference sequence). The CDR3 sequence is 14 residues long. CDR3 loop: CASSLDRASGGYTF. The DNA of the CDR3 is TGTGCCAGCAGCTTGGACAGGGCATCTGGTGGCTACACCTTC.

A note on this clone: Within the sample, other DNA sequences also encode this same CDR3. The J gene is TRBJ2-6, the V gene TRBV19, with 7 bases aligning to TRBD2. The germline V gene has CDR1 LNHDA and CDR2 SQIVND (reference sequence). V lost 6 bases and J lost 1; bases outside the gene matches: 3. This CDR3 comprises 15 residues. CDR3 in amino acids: CASRPGGSGANVLTF. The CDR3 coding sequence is TGTGCCAGTAGGCCCGGGGGGTCTGGGGCCAACGTCCTGACTTTC.

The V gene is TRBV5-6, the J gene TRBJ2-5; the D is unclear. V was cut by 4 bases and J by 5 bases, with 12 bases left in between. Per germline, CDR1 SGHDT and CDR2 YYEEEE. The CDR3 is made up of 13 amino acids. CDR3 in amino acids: CASSNPPQETQYF. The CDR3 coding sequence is TGTGCCAGCAGCAACCCCCCCCAGGAGACCCAGTACTTC.

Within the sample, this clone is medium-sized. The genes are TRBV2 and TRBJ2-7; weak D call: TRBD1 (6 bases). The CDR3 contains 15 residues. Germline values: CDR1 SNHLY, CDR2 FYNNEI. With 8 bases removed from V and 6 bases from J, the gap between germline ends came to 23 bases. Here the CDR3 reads CASSSGAVLPSEQYF. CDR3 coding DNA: TGTGCCAGCTCATCAGGGGCAGTCCTTCCTAGCGAGCAGTACTTC. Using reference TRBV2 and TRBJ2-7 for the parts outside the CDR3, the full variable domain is EPEVTQTPSHQVTQMGQEVILRCVPISNHLYFYWYRQILGQKVEFLVSFYNNEISEKSEIFDDQFSVERPDGSNFTLKIRSTKLEDSAMYFCASSSGAVLPSEQYFGPGTRLTVT.

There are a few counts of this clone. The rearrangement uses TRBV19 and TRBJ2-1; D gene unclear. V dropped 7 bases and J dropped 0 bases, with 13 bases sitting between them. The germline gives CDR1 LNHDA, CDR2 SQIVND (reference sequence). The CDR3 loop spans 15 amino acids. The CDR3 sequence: CASNDRKSSYNEQFF. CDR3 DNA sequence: TGTGCCAGTAACGATAGAAAGAGCTCCTACAATGAGCAGTTCTTC.

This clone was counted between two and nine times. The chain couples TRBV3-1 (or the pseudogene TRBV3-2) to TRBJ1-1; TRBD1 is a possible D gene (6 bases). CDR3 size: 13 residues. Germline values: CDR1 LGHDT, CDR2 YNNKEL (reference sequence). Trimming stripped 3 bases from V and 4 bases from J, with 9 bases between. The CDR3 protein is CASSQKGGTEAFF. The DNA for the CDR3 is TGTGCCAGCAGCCAGAAAGGGGGCACTGAAGCTTTCTTT.

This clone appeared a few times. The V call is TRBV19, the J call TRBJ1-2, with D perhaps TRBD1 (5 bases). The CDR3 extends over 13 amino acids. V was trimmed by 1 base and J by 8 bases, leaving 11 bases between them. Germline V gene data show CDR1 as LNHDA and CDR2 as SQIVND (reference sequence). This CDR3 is CASSIAGINGYTF. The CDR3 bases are TGTGCCAGTAGTATAGCAGGGATTAACGGCTACACCTTC.

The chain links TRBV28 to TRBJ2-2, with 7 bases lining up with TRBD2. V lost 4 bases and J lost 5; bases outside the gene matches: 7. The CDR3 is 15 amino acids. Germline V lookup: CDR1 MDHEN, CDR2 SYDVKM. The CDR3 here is CASSYKLAETGELFF. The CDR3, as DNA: TGTGCCAGCAGTTATAAGCTAGCGGAGACCGGGGAGCTGTTTTTT.

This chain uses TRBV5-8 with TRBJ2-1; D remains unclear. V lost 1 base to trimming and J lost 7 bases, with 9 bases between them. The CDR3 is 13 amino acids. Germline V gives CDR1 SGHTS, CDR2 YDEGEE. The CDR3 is CASSLLAINEQFF. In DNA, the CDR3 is TGTGCCAGCAGCTTGCTGGCCATTAATGAGCAGTTCTTC.

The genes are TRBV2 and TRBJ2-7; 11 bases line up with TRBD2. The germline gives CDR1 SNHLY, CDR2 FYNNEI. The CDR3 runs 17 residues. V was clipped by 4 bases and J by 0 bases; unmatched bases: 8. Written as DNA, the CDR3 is TGTGCCAGCAGTGTAGGGTTGACTAGCGGGGACTCCTACGAGCAGTACTTC. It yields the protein CASSVGLTSGDSYEQYF.

The CDR3 spells CASTGDRGTEAFF. As DNA, the CDR3 is TGTGCCAGCACAGGGGATAGGGGCACTGAAGCTTTCTTT. The chain recombines TRBV6-5 with TRBJ1-1, with D perhaps matching TRBD1 (6 bases). V lost 7 bases and J 4 bases, leaving 13 bases between the germline ends. This CDR3 has 13 amino acids. Germline CDR1 is MNHEY and CDR2 is SVGAGI.

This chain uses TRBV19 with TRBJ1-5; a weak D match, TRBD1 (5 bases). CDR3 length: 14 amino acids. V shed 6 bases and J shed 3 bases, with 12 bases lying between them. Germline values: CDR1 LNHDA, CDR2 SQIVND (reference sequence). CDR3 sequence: CASSPGGTNQPQHF. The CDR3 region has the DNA TGTGCCAGTAGCCCTGGAGGGACCAATCAGCCCCAGCATTTT.

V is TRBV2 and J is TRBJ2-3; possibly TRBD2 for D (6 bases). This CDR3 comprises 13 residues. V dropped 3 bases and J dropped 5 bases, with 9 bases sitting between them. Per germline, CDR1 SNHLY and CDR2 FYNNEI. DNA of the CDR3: TGTGCCAGCAGTGAGGGGGGAGGAGATACGCAGTATTTT. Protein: CASSEGGGDTQYF.

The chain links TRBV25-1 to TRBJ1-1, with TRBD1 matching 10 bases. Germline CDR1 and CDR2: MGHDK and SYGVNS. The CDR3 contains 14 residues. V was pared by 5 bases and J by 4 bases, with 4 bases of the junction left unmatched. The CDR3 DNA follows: TGTGCCAGCAGTTCGACAGGGGGCCTCACTGAAGCTTTCTTT. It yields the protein CASSSTGGLTEAFF.

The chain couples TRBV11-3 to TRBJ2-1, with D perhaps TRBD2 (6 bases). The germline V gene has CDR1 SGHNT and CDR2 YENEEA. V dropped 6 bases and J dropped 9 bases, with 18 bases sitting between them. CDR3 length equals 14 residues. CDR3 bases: TGTGCCAGCAGTTCTTCCGGGGGAGCTCGTGAGCAGTTCTTC. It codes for CASSSSGGAREQFF.

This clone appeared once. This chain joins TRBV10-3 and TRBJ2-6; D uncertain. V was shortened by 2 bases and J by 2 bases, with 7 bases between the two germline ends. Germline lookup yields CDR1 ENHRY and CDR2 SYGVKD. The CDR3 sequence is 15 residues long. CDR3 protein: CAISEDGAGANVLTF. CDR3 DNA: TGTGCCATCAGTGAGGATGGAGCTGGGGCCAACGTCCTGACTTTC.

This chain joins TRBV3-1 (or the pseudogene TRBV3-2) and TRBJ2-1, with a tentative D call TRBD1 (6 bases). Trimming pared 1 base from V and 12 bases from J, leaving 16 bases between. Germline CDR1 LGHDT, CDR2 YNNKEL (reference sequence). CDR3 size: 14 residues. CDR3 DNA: TGTGCCAGCAGCCAAGGAGGCAACAGGGTCGGGCAGTTCTTC. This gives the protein CASSQGGNRVGQFF.

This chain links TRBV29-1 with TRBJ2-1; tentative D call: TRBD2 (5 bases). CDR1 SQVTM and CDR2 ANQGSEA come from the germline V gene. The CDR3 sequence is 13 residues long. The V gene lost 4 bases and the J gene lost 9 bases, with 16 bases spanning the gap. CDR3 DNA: TGCAGCGTTGGGAGCGGCGCTTACCCTGAGCAGTTCTTC. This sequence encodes CSVGSGAYPEQFF.

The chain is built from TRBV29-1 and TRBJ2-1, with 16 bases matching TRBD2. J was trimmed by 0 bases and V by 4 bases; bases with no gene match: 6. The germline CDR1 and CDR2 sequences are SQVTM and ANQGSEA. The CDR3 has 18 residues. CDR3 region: CSVGGTSGRVGSYNEQFF. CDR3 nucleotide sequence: TGCAGCGTTGGAGGGACTAGCGGGAGGGTGGGCTCCTACAATGAGCAGTTCTTC.

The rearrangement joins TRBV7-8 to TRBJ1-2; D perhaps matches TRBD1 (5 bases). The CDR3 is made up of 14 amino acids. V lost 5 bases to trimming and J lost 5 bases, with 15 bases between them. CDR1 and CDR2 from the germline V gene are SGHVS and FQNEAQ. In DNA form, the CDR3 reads TGTGCCAGCAGCGGAGGGGAGCGAGGATATGGCTACACCTTC. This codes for CASSGGERGYGYTF.

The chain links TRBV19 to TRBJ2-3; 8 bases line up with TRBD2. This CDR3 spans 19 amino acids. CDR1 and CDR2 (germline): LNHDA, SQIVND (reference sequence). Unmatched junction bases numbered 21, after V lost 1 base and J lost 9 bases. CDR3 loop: CASSIGLELSGRVRGTQYF. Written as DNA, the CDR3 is TGTGCCAGTAGTATAGGACTCGAGCTAAGCGGGAGAGTACGTGGGACGCAGTATTTT.

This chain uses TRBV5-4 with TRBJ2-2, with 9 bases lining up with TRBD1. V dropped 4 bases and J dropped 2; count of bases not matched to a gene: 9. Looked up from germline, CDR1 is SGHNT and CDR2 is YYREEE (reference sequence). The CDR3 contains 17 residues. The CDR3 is CASSPDRDRVNTGELFF. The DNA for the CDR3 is TGTGCCAGCAGCCCCGATAGGGACAGGGTAAACACCGGGGAGCTGTTTTTT.

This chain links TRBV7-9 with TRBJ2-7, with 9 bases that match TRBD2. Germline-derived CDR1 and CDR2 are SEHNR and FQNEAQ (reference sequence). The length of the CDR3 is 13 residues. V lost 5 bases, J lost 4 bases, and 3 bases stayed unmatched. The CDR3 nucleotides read TGTGCCAGCAGCGCAACTAGCGGGTACGAGCAGTACTTC. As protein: CASSATSGYEQYF.

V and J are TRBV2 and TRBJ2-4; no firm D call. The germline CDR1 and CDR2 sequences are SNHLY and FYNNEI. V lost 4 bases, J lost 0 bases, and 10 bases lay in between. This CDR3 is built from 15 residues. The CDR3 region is CASSGNNIAKNIQYF. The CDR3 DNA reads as TGTGCCAGCAGTGGAAACAACATAGCCAAAAACATTCAGTACTTC.

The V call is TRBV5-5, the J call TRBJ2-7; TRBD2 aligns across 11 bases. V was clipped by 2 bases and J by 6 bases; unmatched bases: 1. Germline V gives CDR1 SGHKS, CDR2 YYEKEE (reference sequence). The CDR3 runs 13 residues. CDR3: CASSLTSGSEQYF. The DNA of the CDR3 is TGTGCCAGCAGCTTAACTAGCGGGAGCGAGCAGTACTTC. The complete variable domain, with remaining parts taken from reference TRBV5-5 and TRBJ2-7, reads DAGVTQSPTHLIKTRGQQVTLRCSPISGHKSVSWYQQVLGQGPQFIFQYYEKEERGRGNFPDRFSARQFPNYSSELNVNALLLGDSALYLCASSLTSGSEQYFGPGTRLTVT.

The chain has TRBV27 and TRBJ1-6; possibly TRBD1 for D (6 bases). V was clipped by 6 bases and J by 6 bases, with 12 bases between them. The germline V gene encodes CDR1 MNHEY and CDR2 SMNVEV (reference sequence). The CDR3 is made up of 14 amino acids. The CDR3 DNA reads TGTGCCAGCAGACCGACAGGTTTTAATTCACCCCTCCACTTT. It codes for CASRPTGFNSPLHF.